This T cell receptor (beta chain) was sequenced in a study of shared T cell receptors in the human thymus. This CDR3 is built from 16 residues. From germline, CDR1 is MNHNY and CDR2 SVGAGI (reference sequence). V gave up 0 bases and J gave up 0 bases, with 9 bases separating them. Produced via immunoSEQ multiplex PCR; TCRdb's table is partial and in-frame only. This sample has roughly 550,000 clones, with about four fifths found just once. These same records also appear under a second study, on human thymus T cells. That paper adds: Corrective surgery for congenital heart defects was being performed on the healthy Finnish infants who served as donors. Resections that were taken during corrective heart surgery supplied the thymus tissue. Unrelated individuals reportedly shared highly overlapping thymic TCR repertoires.

This receptor was identified in a boy less than two years old with a congenital heart defect. The source material was thymocytes. The V call is TRBV6-6, the J call TRBJ1-5; D remains ambiguous. The chain's CDR3 is CASSYSGRPSNQPQHF. The CDR3 DNA follows: TGTGCCAGCAGTTACTCGGGCAGACCTAGCAATCAGCCCCAGCATTTT.